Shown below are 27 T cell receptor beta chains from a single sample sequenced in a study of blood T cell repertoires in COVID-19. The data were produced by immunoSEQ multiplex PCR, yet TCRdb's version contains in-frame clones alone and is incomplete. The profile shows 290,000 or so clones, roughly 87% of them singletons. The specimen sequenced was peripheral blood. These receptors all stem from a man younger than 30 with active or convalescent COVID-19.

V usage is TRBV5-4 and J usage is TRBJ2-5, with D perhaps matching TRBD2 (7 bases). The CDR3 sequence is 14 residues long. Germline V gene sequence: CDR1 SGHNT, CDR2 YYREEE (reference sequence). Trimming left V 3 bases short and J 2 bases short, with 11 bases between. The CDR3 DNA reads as TGTGCCAGCAGCTGGGGGGGCCGACAAGAGACCCAGTACTTC. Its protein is CASSWGGRQETQYF.

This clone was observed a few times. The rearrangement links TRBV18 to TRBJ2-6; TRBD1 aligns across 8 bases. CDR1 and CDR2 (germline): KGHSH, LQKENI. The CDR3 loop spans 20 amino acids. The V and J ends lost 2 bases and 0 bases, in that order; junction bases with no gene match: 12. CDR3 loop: CASSPWSAGGVSSGANVLTF. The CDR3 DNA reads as TGTGCCAGCTCACCATGGTCGGCAGGGGGCGTCAGCTCTGGGGCCAACGTCCTGACTTTC.

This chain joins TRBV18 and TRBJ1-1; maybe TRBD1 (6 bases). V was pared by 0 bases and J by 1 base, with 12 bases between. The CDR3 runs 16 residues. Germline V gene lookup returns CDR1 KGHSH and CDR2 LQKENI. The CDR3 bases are TGTGCCAGCTCACCACCGGTTGGGACAACGAACACTGAAGCTTTCTTT. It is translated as CASSPPVGTTNTEAFF.

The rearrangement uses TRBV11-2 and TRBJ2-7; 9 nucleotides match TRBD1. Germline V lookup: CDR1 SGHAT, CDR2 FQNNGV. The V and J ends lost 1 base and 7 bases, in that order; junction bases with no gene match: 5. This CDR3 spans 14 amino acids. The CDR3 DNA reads TGTGCCAGCAGCTTAGCGACAGGGGGATGGGAGCAGTACTTC. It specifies CASSLATGGWEQYF.

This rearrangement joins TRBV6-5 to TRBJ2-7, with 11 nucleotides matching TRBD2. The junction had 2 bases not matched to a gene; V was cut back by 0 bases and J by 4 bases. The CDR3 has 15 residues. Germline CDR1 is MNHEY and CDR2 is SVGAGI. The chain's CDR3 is CASSYSGLAAYEQYF. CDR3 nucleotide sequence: TGTGCCAGCAGTTACTCGGGACTAGCGGCATACGAGCAGTACTTC.

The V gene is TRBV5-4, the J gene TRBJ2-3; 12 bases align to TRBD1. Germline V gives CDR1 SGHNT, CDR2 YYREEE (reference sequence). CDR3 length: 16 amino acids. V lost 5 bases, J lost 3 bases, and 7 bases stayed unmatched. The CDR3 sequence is CASSRGQGALTDTQYF. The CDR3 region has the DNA TGTGCCAGCAGTCGGGGACAGGGGGCTTTAACAGATACGCAGTATTTT.

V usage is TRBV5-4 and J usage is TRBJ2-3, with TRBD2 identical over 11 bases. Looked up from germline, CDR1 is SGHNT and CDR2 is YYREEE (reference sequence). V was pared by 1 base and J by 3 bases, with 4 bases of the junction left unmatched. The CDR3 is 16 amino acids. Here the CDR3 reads CASSLTSGGPTDTQYF. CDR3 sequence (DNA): TGTGCCAGCAGCTTGACTAGCGGGGGCCCAACAGATACGCAGTATTTT.

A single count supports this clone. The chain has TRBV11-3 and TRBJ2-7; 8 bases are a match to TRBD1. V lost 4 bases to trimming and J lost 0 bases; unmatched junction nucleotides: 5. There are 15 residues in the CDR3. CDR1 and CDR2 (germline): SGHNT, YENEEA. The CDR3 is CASSSRTGLSYEQYF. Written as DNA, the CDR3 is TGTGCCAGCAGCTCAAGGACAGGGCTCTCCTACGAGCAGTACTTC.

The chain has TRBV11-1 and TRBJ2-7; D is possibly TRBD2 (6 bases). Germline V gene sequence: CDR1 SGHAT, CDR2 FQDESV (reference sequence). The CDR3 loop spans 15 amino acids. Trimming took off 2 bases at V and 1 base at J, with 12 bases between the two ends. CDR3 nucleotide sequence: TGTGCCAGCAGCTTATGGCGGGGAACGTCCTACGAGCAGTACTTC. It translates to CASSLWRGTSYEQYF.

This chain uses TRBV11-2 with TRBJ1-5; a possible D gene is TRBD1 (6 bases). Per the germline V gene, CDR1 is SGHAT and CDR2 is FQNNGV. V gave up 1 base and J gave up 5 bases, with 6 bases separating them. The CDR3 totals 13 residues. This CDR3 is CASSLGGHQPQHF. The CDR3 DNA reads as TGTGCCAGCAGCTTAGGGGGGCATCAGCCCCAGCATTTT.

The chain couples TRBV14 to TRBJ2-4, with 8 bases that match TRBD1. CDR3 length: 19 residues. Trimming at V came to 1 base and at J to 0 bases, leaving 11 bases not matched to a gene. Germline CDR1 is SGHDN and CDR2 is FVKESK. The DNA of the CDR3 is TGTGCCAGCAGCCAAGGACCGGGACAGGTCCGACTAGCCAAAAACATTCAGTACTTC. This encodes CASSQGPGQVRLAKNIQYF.

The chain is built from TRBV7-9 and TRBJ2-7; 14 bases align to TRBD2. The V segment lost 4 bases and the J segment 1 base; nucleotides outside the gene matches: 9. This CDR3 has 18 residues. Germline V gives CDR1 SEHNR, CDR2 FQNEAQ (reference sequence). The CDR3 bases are TGTGCCAGCAGCTCCACGACTAGCGGGGGGGCCCCATCCTACGAGCAGTACTTC. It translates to CASSSTTSGGAPSYEQYF.

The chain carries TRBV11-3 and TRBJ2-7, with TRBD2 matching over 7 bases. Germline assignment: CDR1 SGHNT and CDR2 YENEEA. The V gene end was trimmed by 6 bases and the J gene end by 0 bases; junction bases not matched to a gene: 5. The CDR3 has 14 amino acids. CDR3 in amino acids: CASSDGTTSYEQYF. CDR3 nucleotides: TGTGCCAGCAGTGATGGGACTACCTCCTACGAGCAGTACTTC.

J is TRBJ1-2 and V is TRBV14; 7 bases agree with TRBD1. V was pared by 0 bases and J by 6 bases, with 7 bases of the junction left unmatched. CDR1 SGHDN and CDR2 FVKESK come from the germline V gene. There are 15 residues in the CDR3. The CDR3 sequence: CASSQDLRGPNGYTF. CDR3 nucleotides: TGTGCCAGCAGCCAAGATTTAAGGGGGCCGAATGGCTACACCTTC. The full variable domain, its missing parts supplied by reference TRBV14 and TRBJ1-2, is EAGVTQFPSHSVIEKGQTVTLRCDPISGHDNLYWYRRVMGKEIKFLLHFVKESKQDESGMPNNRFLAERTGGTYSTLKVQPAELEDSGVYFCASSQDLRGPNGYTFGSGTRLTVV.

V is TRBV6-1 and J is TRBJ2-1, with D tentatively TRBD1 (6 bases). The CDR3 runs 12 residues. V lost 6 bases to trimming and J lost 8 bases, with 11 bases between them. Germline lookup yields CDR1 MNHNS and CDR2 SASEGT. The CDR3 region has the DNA TGTGCCAGCAGGAACAGGGTACATGAGCAGTTCTTC. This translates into CASRNRVHEQFF.

The DNA for the CDR3 is TGCAGCGTTCCCGGGACAGGGGAGACTGAAGCTTTCTTT. Protein product: CSVPGTGETEAFF. The chain combines TRBV29-1 with TRBJ1-1; TRBD1 matches 10 bases. The CDR3 is 13 amino acids. The junction had 5 bases not matched to a gene; V was cut back by 5 bases and J by 5 bases. Germline V gene sequence: CDR1 SQVTM, CDR2 ANQGSEA.

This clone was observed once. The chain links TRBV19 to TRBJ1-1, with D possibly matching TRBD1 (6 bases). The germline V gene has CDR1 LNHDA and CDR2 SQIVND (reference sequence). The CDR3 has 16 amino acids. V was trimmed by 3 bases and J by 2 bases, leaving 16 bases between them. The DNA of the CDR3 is TGTGCCAGTAGTATGAGGGGGTATACGGGAAACACTGAAGCTTTCTTT. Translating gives CASSMRGYTGNTEAFF.

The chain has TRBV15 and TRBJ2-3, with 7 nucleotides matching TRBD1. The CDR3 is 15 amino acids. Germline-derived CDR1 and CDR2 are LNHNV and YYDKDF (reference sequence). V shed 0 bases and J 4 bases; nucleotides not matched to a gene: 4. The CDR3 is CATSREVQGADTQYF. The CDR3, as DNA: TGTGCCACCAGCAGAGAAGTGCAGGGGGCAGATACGCAGTATTTT.

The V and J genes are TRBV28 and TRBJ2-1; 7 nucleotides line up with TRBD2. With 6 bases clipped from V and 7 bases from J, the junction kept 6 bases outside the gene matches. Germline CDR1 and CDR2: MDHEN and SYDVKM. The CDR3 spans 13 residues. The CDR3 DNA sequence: TGTGCCAGCAGGTCCGGCGGGGGAAATGAGCAGTTCTTC. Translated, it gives CASRSGGGNEQFF.

For the CDR3, the DNA is TGTGCCAGTAGCCTCCTGGGACAGGGACATCAGCCCCAGCATTTT. Its protein is CASSLLGQGHQPQHF. The chain couples TRBV19 to TRBJ1-5, with 9 bases matching TRBD1. Germline CDR1 is LNHDA and CDR2 is SQIVND (reference sequence). The CDR3 is 15 residues long. The V gene end was trimmed by 6 bases and the J gene end by 5 bases; junction bases not matched to a gene: 8.

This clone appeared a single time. The CDR3 DNA sequence: TGTGCCAGCAGCTTACGGACAGGGGACGATCAGCCCCAGCATTTT. Amino acid sequence: CASSLRTGDDQPQHF. The J gene is TRBJ1-5, the V gene TRBV5-5; 9 bases are a match to TRBD1. Trimming removed 2 bases from V and 5 bases from J; junction bases left unmatched: 5. The CDR3 is 15 residues long. Germline V gene sequence: CDR1 SGHKS, CDR2 YYEKEE (reference sequence).

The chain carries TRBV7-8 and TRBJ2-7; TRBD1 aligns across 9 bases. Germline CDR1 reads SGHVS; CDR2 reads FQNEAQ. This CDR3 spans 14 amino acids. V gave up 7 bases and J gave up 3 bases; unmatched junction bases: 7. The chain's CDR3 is CASTGDRGYYEQYF. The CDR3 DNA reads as TGTGCCAGCACCGGTGACAGGGGGTACTACGAGCAGTACTTC.

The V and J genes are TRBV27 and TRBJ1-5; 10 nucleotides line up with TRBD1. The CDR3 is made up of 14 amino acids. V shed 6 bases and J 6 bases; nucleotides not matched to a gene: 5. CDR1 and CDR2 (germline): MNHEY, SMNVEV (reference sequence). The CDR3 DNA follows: TGTGCCAGCAGGTCGGGACAGGGGTTTCAGCCCCAGCATTTT. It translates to CASRSGQGFQPQHF.

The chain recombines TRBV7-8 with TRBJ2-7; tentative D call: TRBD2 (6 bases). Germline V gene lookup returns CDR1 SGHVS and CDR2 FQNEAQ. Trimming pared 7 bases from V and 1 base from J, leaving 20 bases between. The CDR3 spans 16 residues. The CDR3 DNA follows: TGTGCCAGCACCCTTCGGCAGGCTGGAGGGTCCTACGAGCAGTACTTC. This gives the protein CASTLRQAGGSYEQYF.

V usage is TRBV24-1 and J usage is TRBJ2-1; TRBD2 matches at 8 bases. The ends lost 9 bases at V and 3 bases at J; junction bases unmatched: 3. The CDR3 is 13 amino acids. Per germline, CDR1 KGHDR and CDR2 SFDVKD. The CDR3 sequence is CATASGGYNEQFF. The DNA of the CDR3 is TGTGCCACCGCCAGCGGGGGCTACAATGAGCAGTTCTTC.

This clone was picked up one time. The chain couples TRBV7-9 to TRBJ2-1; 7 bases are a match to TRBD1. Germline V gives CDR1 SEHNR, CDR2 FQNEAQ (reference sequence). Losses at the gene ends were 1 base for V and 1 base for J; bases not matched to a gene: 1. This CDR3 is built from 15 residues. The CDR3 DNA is TGTGCCAGCAGCTTAGTGGGACAGTCCTACAATGAGCAGTTCTTC. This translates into CASSLVGQSYNEQFF.

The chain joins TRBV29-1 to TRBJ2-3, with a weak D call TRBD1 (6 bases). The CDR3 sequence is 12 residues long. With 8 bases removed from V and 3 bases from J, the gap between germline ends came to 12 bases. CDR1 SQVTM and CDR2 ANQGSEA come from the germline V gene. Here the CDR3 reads CSPNRETDTQYF. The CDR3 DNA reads TGCAGCCCCAACAGGGAAACAGATACGCAGTATTTT.